The clone carrying this TCR beta chain was counted a single time. V lost 0 bases to trimming and J lost 7 bases; unmatched junction nucleotides: 5. The germline V gene has CDR1 SNHLY and CDR2 FYNNEI. The CDR3 length is 14 residues. Original processing methods: Counts of nucleated cells, estimated from reference gene primer amplification, were obtained. Generated by immunoSEQ multiplex PCR, the TCRdb table keeps only in-frame clones and is missing some. V and J calls and clone size are given by that table; D and trimming were obtained from the DNA. The sample lists approximately 300,000 clones; roughly 89% were seen once. The data originate from a study of blood T cell repertoires in COVID-19. Study-wide context: T cells, B-cell-depleted T cells, or PBMCs supplied cDNA or gDNA.

The sequenced sample consisted of peripheral blood. The TCR comes from a man between 35 and 55 years old with acute or convalescent COVID-19. The rearrangement joins TRBV2 to TRBJ1-2; TRBD1 agrees at 7 bases. CDR3 loop: CASSEAGQISGYTF. The CDR3 DNA reads TGTGCCAGCAGTGAAGCGGGACAGATAAGTGGCTACACCTTC. Complete variable domain (other parts from reference TRBV2 and TRBJ1-2): EPEVTQTPSHQVTQMGQEVILRCVPISNHLYFYWYRQILGQKVEFLVSFYNNEISEKSEIFDDQFSVERPDGSNFTLKIRSTKLEDSAMYFCASSEAGQISGYTFGSGTRLTVV.